This T cell receptor (beta chain) was obtained from a study of technical replicates of blood from a few donors. Sequencing was performed with immunoSEQ multiplex PCR; in TCRdb, only in-frame clones are kept and a portion is missing. The sample consists of 65,000 to 90,000 clones, less than 99% of them appearing once. Deletions cut 2 bases from V and 3 bases from J, with 17 bases between. The CDR3 extends over 16 amino acids. CDR1 is SGHVS, CDR2 FNYEAQ, per germline. The receptor was derived from a human donor in good health. Material: T cells isolated from PBMCs. The chain uses TRBV7-6 and TRBJ2-7; tentative D call: TRBD1 (5 bases). For the CDR3, the DNA is TGTGCCAGCAGCTTAAGGGTCGCGTCCAGGGACTACGAGCAGTACTTC. Amino acids: CASSLRVASRDYEQYF.